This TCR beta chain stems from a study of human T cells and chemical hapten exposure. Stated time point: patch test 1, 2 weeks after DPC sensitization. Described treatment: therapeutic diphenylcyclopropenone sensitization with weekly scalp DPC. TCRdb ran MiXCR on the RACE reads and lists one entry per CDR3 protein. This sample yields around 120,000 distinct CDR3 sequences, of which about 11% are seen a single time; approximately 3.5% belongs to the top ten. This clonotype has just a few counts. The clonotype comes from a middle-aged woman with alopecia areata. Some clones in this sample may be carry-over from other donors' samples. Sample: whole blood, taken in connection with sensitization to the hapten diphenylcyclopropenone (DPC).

The CDR3 spells CASSIPLRDRGVETQYF. The CDR3 DNA sequence: TGTGCCAGTAGTATACCCCTCCGGGACAGGGGCGTAGAGACCCAGTACTTC. The rearrangement joins TRBV19 to TRBJ2-5, with 10 nucleotides matching TRBD1. This CDR3 has 17 residues. V lost 2 bases to trimming and J lost 4 bases; unmatched junction nucleotides: 10. CDR1 is LNHDA, CDR2 SQIVND, per germline (reference sequence).